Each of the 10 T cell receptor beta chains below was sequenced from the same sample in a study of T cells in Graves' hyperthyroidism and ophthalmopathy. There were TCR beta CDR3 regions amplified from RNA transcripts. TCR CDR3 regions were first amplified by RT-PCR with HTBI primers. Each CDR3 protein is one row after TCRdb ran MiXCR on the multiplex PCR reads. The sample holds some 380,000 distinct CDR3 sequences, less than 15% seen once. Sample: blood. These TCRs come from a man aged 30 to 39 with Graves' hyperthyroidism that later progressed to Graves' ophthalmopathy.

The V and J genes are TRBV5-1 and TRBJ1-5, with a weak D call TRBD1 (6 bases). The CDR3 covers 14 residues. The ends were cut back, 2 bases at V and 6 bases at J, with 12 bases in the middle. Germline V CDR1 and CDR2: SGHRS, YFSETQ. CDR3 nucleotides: TGCGCCAGCAGCTTCGGGGGCTTGGGTCAGCCCCAGCATTTT. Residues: CASSFGGLGQPQHF.

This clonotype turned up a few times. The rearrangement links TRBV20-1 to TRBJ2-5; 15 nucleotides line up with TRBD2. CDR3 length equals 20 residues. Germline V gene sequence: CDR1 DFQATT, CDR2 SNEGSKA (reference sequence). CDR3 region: CRPDPGLAGGPTIPQETQYF. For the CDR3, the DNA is TGCAGACCTGACCCGGGACTAGCGGGGGGACCTACAATCCCACAAGAGACCCAGTACTTC.

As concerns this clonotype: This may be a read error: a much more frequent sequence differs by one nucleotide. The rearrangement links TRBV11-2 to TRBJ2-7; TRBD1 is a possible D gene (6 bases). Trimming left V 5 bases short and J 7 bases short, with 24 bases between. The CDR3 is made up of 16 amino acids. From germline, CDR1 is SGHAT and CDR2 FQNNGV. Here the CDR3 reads CASSSNRAPTRHEQYF. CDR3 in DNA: TGTGCCAGCAGCAGCAACAGGGCTCCCACAAGGCATGAGCAGTACTTC.

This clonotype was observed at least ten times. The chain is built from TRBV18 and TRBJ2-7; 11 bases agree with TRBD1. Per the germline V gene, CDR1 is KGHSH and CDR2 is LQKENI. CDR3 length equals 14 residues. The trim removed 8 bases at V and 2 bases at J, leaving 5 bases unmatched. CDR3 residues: CASSPGQGAYEQYF. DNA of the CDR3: TGTGCCAGCAGCCCGGGACAGGGGGCCTACGAGCAGTACTTC.

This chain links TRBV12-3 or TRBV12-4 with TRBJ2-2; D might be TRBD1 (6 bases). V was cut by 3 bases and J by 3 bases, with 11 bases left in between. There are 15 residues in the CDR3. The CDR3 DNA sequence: TGTGCCAGCAGTTTTCAGGGGCGCGACACCGGGGAGCTGTTTTTT. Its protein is CASSFQGRDTGELFF.

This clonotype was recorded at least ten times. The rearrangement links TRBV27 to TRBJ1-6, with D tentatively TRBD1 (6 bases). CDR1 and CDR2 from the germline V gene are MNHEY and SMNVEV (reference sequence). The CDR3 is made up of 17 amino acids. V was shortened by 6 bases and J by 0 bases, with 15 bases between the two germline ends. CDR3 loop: CASRSRQESSYNSPLHF. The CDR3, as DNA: TGTGCCAGCAGATCAAGACAGGAAAGCTCCTATAATTCACCCCTCCACTTT.

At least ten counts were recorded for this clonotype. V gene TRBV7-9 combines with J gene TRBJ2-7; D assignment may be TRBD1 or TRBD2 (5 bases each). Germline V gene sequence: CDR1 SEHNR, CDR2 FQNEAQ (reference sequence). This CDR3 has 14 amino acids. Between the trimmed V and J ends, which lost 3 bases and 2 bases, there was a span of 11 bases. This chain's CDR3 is CASSFWDGAYEQYF. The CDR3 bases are TGTGCCAGCAGCTTTTGGGACGGGGCCTACGAGCAGTACTTC.

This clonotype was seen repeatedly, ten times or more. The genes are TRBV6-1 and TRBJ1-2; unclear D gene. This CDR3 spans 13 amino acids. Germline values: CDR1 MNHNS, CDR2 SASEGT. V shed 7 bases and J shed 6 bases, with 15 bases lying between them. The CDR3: CASTLSGIHGYTF. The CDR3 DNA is TGTGCCAGCACCCTATCGGGGATCCATGGCTACACCTTC.

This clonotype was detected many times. CDR3 in DNA: TGTGCCAGCAGCCCCGGGAGTGGCACCTCCTACGAGCAGTACTTC. Translating gives CASSPGSGTSYEQYF. The V and J genes are TRBV11-2 and TRBJ2-7; tentative D call: TRBD2 (6 bases). Germline loops: CDR1 SGHAT, CDR2 FQNNGV. This CDR3 spans 15 amino acids. V was cut by 5 bases and J by 0 bases, with 14 bases left in between.

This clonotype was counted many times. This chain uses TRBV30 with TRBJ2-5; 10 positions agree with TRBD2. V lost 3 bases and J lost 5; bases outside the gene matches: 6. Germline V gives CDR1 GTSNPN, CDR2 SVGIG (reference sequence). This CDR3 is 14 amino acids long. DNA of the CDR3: TGTGCCTGGAGCAGCGGGGGGGAGGGGGAGACCCAGTACTTC. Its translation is CAWSSGGEGETQYF.